This section outlines one T cell receptor (beta chain) sequence together with its context. Its antigen is as yet unknown. The data were produced by immunoSEQ multiplex PCR, yet TCRdb's version contains in-frame clones alone and is incomplete. The table lists 20,000 or so clones, roughly three quarters of them singletons. The sample comes from a study of CD4 T cells in relation to SARS-CoV-2 and coronaviruses. About the research overall: TCR beta CDR3s were sequenced after roughly nine-day antigen culture of PBMCs. Overall study results and limits: In roughly 60% of donors, memory CD4+ clonotypes crossrecognized SARS-CoV-2 and at least one common cold coronavirus spike.

The CDR3 sequence is 15 residues long. CDR1 MDHEN and CDR2 SYDVKM come from the germline V gene. Trimming took 5 bases from V and 3 from J; bases not matched to a gene: 9. CD4+ T cells from unexposed donors were obtained before the COVID-19 pandemic (2011-2018). CD4+ T cells were isolated from the cells after about ten days of culture. Unexposed-donor CD4+ T cells were probed with SARS-CoV-2 S/N and four cold-coronavirus spikes, cells permitting. Sequencing input: CD4+ T cells from PBMCs, cultured in vitro. The source of this sequence is a human donor in good health. The chain uses TRBV28 and TRBJ1-2; 7 bases map to TRBD1. Here the CDR3 DNA reads TGTGCCAGCAGTCCCACCAGGGGGAGAGACTATGGCTACACCTTC. Translated: CASSPTRGRDYGYTF.